This T cell receptor (beta chain) was recovered during a study of blood T cell repertoires in COVID-19. Background on the study: Both acute and convalescent COVID-19 samples were obtained from the United States, Italy and Spain. Nucleic acid was either cDNA or gDNA, and it came from T cells, B-cell-depleted T cells, or PBMCs.

In the source study's methods: Estimated nucleated cell counts came from reference gene primer amplification. Assay: immunoSEQ multiplex PCR; the TCRdb copy retains only in-frame clones and omits some. V and J calls and clone size come straight from that table; D and trimming were deduced from the DNA. The sample shows about 230,000 clones, roughly 85% of them seen only once. The CDR3 sequence is 13 residues long. The ends were cut back, 10 bases at V and 0 bases at J, with 13 bases in the middle. Germline V gene lookup returns CDR1 MNHNY and CDR2 SVGAGI (reference sequence). What was sequenced was peripheral blood. This TCR derives from a woman between 65 and 79 years old with active or convalescent COVID-19. The chain couples TRBV6-6 to TRBJ2-7; D possibly corresponds to TRBD1 (6 bases). The CDR3 protein is CATRRGFSYEQYF. The CDR3 nucleotides are TGTGCCACCCGCAGGGGTTTCTCCTACGAGCAGTACTTC.